This TCR beta chain was sequenced in a study of T-cell memory formation after mild COVID-19. About the research overall: TCR clusters mostly belonged to single donors.

About this clonotype itself: Its cognate antigen is unknown.

Study findings and constraints: Later expanders leaned CD4+, whereas clones that contracted between day 15 and 85 were balanced CD4/CD8.

Constant-segment primers served in 5'RACE that generated TCR alpha and TCR beta cDNA libraries bearing sample barcodes and UMIs. MiXCR, applied by TCRdb to the 5' RACE reads, yields one record per CDR3 protein. The sample gives 190,000 or so distinct CDR3 sequences, about a fifth of which show up once; roughly 24% is in the top ten. V was clipped by 5 bases and J by 8 bases; unmatched bases: 6. Germline assignment: CDR1 LNHDA and CDR2 SQIVND (reference sequence). The CDR3 spans 14 residues. The sequence came from an adult woman who had mild COVID-19 (a few samples of this study predate the infection). Cell type and time point are not known. The sequenced sample consisted of PBMCs or a T cell subset sorted from them (not recorded which). The rearrangement joins TRBV19 to TRBJ2-1; 10 bases are shared with TRBD2. The CDR3 coding sequence is TGTGCCAGTAGTTGGGCTAGCGGGAGTTATGAGCAGTTCTTC. Its translation: CASSWASGSYEQFF.